Sequencing of this T cell receptor beta chain was carried out in a study of response to subunit inactivated influenza vaccine. TCRdb fed the RT-PCR reads into MiXCR, producing one record per CDR3 protein. This table has approximately 530,000 distinct CDR3 sequences, approximately 7.8% appearing once. With respect to this clonotype: What it recognizes is unknown.

Germline V CDR1 and CDR2: MNHEY, SVGEGT. The ends were cut back, 5 bases at V and 3 bases at J, with 16 bases in the middle. This CDR3 comprises 15 residues. Study outcomes and limitations: New T cells are recruited in small numbers by each seasonal influenza vaccination, according to the authors' suggestion.

Sequencing used PBMCs from blood, obtained about 23 months after vaccination. The chain links TRBV6-2 or TRBV6-3 to TRBJ2-5; D is undetermined. The receptor comes from a man aged 50 to 69 who received an inactivated influenza vaccine. CDR3 loop: CASSGRTPREETQYF. The CDR3 coding sequence is TGTGCCAGCAGTGGAAGGACCCCCCGGGAAGAGACCCAGTACTTC.